These 21 T cell receptor beta chains came from one sample sequenced in a study of tumor-infiltrating lymphocytes in localized non-small cell lung cancer. Repertoires were generated with immunoSEQ multiplex PCR, while TCRdb's copy carries only in-frame clones and drops some. Of around 7,000 clones in the sample, under 80% are singletons; the top ten hold about 12%. Sequenced sample: uninvolved lung tissue not adjacent to the tumor. Every receptor here comes from a human donor with non-small cell lung cancer.

Concerning this clone: A junction end diverges from the germline sequence, so it may reflect a read error. The chain joins TRBV29-1 to TRBJ2-7, with a tentative D call TRBD1 (6 bases). There are 11 residues in the CDR3. The germline V gene encodes CDR1 SQVTM and CDR2 ANQGSEA. As DNA, the CDR3 is TGCAGCGTGGGGGAACAGGGAAGGGTGGACTTC. It is translated as CSVGEQGRVDF.

The sample holds a few counts of this clone. CDR3 loop: CASSPREMNTEAFF. For the CDR3, the DNA is TGTGCCAGCAGTCCGAGGGAGATGAACACTGAAGCTTTCTTT. This chain uses TRBV27 with TRBJ1-1, with D unclear. Germline-derived CDR1 and CDR2 are MNHEY and SMNVEV (reference sequence). The V gene lost 5 bases and the J gene lost 0 bases, with 10 bases spanning the gap. This CDR3 contains 14 residues.

CDR3 sequence reads: CASSLRDTVSYEQYF. CDR3 in DNA: TGTGCCAGCAGCCTTCGGGACACCGTTTCCTACGAGCAGTACTTC. The genes are TRBV9 and TRBJ2-7, with a tentative D call TRBD1 (6 bases). This CDR3 is built from 15 residues. Germline CDR1 and CDR2: SGDLS and YYNGEE. Trimming removed 4 bases from V and 1 base from J, with 15 bases in between.

V gene TRBV11-2 combines with J gene TRBJ1-6, with D hard to call. Germline V lookup: CDR1 SGHAT, CDR2 FQNNGV. This CDR3 has 14 residues. With 6 bases removed from V and 7 bases from J, the gap between germline ends came to 13 bases. The CDR3 nucleotides read TGTGCCAGCAGAGGCCAGCGGACGAATTCACCCCTCCACTTT. Amino acid sequence: CASRGQRTNSPLHF.

The chain links TRBV13 to TRBJ2-3; D is ambiguous. Between the trimmed V and J ends, which lost 5 bases and 4 bases, there was a span of 10 bases. The CDR3 sequence is 13 residues long. The V gene's germline CDR1 is PRHDT and CDR2 FYEKMQ (reference sequence). CDR3 amino acids: CASSPRPPDTQYF. The CDR3 coding sequence is TGTGCCAGCAGCCCACGACCACCAGATACGCAGTATTTT.

This chain links TRBV5-1 with TRBJ1-3; TRBD1 might be the D (6 bases). Per the germline V gene, CDR1 is SGHRS and CDR2 is YFSETQ. This CDR3 comprises 14 residues. V was shortened by 4 bases and J by 6 bases, with 14 bases between the two germline ends. The CDR3 spells CASSETQGLNTIYF. Written as DNA, the CDR3 is TGCGCCAGCAGCGAGACACAGGGTTTAAACACCATATATTTT.

The V gene is TRBV5-4, the J gene TRBJ1-5; the D gene is possibly TRBD1 (6 bases). There are 15 residues in the CDR3. The germline V gene has CDR1 SGHNT and CDR2 YYREEE (reference sequence). Deletions cut 0 bases from V and 4 bases from J, with 11 bases between. This CDR3 reads CASSLGTEGNQPQHF. CDR3 DNA: TGTGCCAGCAGCTTGGGGACAGAGGGAAATCAGCCCCAGCATTTT.

The V gene is TRBV2, the J gene TRBJ2-2; 7 nucleotides align to TRBD1. Trimming cost V 7 bases and J 4 bases; bases outside gene matches: 3. The CDR3 is 13 amino acids. Germline-derived CDR1 and CDR2 are SNHLY and FYNNEI. CDR3 residues: CASNTGVTGELFF. The CDR3 DNA is TGTGCCAGCAATACAGGGGTCACCGGGGAGCTGTTTTTT.

The sample holds a few counts of this clone. The chain is built from TRBV5-4 and TRBJ1-1; D gene ambiguous. The V end lost 0 bases, the J end lost 4 bases, and 7 bases lay between the germline ends. This CDR3 spans 13 amino acids. Germline CDR1 and CDR2: SGHNT and YYREEE (reference sequence). CDR3 DNA: TGTGCCAGCAGCTTGGAGGATCGCACTGAAGCTTTCTTT. Encoded protein: CASSLEDRTEAFF.

The gene calls are TRBV7-2 and TRBJ1-1; a weak D match, TRBD1 (5 bases). Germline V gene data show CDR1 as SGHTA and CDR2 as FQGNSA. The CDR3 is 15 amino acids. The V end lost 1 base, the J end lost 0 bases, and 9 bases lay between the germline ends. CDR3 in amino acids: CASSLGGRVNTEAFF. In DNA form, the CDR3 reads TGTGCCAGCAGCTTAGGGGGCAGGGTGAACACTGAAGCTTTCTTT.

This clone was counted once. This chain uses TRBV4-2 with TRBJ2-2; 11 bases align to TRBD2. The junction had 5 bases not matched to a gene; V was cut back by 4 bases and J by 4 bases. The CDR3 consists of 16 residues. CDR1 and CDR2 from the germline V gene are LGHNA and YNFKEQ. In nucleotides, the CDR3 is TGTGCCAGCAGCCGTATGACTAGCGGGGCCACCGGGGAGCTGTTTTTT. This codes for CASSRMTSGATGELFF.

This chain joins TRBV4-2 and TRBJ1-2; TRBD1 aligns across 7 bases. Trimming removed 2 bases from V and 8 bases from J; junction bases left unmatched: 8. CDR1 LGHNA and CDR2 YNFKEQ come from the germline V gene. The length of the CDR3 is 14 residues. The DNA of the CDR3 is TGTGCCAGCAGCCAAATACAGGGGCCGGGGGGCTACACCTTC. Translated, it gives CASSQIQGPGGYTF.

CDR3 sequence (DNA): TGTGCCAGCAGCCAAGAGAGGGGAGCGTATGGCTACACCTTC. This translates into CASSQERGAYGYTF. The gene calls are TRBV14 and TRBJ1-2, with a possible D match to TRBD1 (5 bases). Germline-derived CDR1 and CDR2 are SGHDN and FVKESK. The CDR3 totals 14 residues. Trimming cost V 0 bases and J 5 bases, with 10 bases left between them.

The sample holds a few counts of this clone. The gene calls are TRBV13 and TRBJ1-2; 7 bases are a match to TRBD1. Trimming at V came to 5 bases and at J to 8 bases, leaving 8 bases not matched to a gene. Germline CDR1 and CDR2: PRHDT and FYEKMQ (reference sequence). This CDR3 has 13 amino acids. The CDR3 bases are TGTGCCAGCAGCCCGAGGGGGCTGAACGGCTACACCTTC. As protein: CASSPRGLNGYTF.

This clone was seen a single time. This chain links TRBV7-8 with TRBJ1-3, with TRBD1 matching 11 bases. Germline V gene data show CDR1 as SGHVS and CDR2 as FQNEAQ. This CDR3 comprises 17 residues. Losses at the gene ends were 5 bases for V and 4 bases for J; bases not matched to a gene: 10. The CDR3 DNA sequence: TGTGCCAGCAGCCCTCGCCGGGGACAGGGGGACGGAAACACCATATATTTT. It codes for CASSPRRGQGDGNTIYF.

The J gene is TRBJ1-1, the V gene TRBV4-1; maybe TRBD1 (5 bases). Per the germline V gene, CDR1 is MGHRA and CDR2 is YSYEKL. This CDR3 contains 14 residues. V was shortened by 3 bases and J by 2 bases, with 10 bases between the two germline ends. CDR3 loop: CASSHDQGNTEAFF. CDR3 DNA sequence: TGCGCCAGCAGCCATGATCAGGGCAACACTGAAGCTTTCTTT.

By sample share, this clone is medium-sized. The V call is TRBV9, the J call TRBJ2-7, with TRBD2 as a possible D gene (5 bases). Trimming took 0 bases from V and 3 from J, leaving 10 bases between them. This CDR3 has 14 residues. CDR1 SGDLS and CDR2 YYNGEE come from the germline V gene. CDR3 residues: CASSVAGGDYEQYF. The DNA for the CDR3 is TGTGCCAGCAGCGTAGCAGGAGGCGACTACGAGCAGTACTTC.

V gene TRBV5-1 combines with J gene TRBJ2-7; 9 nucleotides match TRBD2. CDR3 length equals 14 residues. V shed 0 bases, J shed 3 bases, and the junction held 1 base outside the gene matches. From germline, CDR1 is SGHRS and CDR2 YFSETQ. CDR3 nucleotides: TGCGCCAGCAGCTTGGGGCGGGAGGGCTACGAGCAGTACTTC. Encoded protein: CASSLGREGYEQYF.

The J gene is TRBJ1-2, the V gene TRBV7-9, with D perhaps TRBD1 (5 bases). Germline V lookup: CDR1 SEHNR, CDR2 FQNEAQ (reference sequence). With 1 base removed from V and 0 bases from J, the gap between germline ends came to 12 bases. The CDR3 contains 16 residues. CDR3 in amino acids: CASSLGGGEANYGYTF. The CDR3 DNA reads TGTGCCAGCAGCTTAGGGGGGGGAGAAGCTAACTATGGCTACACCTTC.

The chain is built from TRBV29-1 and TRBJ1-2, with D possibly matching TRBD1 (5 bases). Germline loops: CDR1 SQVTM, CDR2 ANQGSEA. Trimming took 8 bases from V and 4 from J, leaving 17 bases between them. This CDR3 contains 13 residues. The CDR3: CSLEGGGGYGYTF. The CDR3 bases are TGCAGCCTCGAGGGTGGGGGAGGCTATGGCTACACCTTC.

Only a few counts were recorded for this clone. The CDR3 coding sequence is TGTGCCAGTATAGGCCCGGGACATCTGAACACTGAAGCTTTCTTT. It specifies CASIGPGHLNTEAFF. The J gene is TRBJ1-1, the V gene TRBV19, with a possible D match to TRBD1 (6 bases). The ends were cut back, 7 bases at V and 0 bases at J, with 15 bases in the middle. The CDR3 loop spans 15 amino acids. The germline V gene has CDR1 LNHDA and CDR2 SQIVND (reference sequence).